A single sample is the source of the 27 T cell receptor beta chains below, sequenced in a study of T cell responses to AZD1222 COVID-19 vaccine. Assay: immunoSEQ multiplex PCR; the TCRdb copy retains only in-frame clones and omits some. This table holds 100,000 to 150,000 clones, about 89% found once. The sequenced sample was peripheral blood, obtained on day 0 of AZD1222 vaccination. The receptors were gathered from an adult in good health.

V and J are TRBV11-2 and TRBJ2-2, with D hard to call. With 3 bases removed from V and 0 bases from J, the gap between germline ends came to 5 bases. The CDR3 contains 14 residues. Looked up from germline, CDR1 is SGHAT and CDR2 is FQNNGV. In DNA, the CDR3 is TGTGCCAGCAGCTTGGGTGCGAACACCGGGGAGCTGTTTTTT. Translation gives CASSLGANTGELFF.

The genes are TRBV30 and TRBJ1-1, with TRBD1 as a possible D gene (5 bases). Germline CDR1 and CDR2: GTSNPN and SVGIG (reference sequence). Trimming stripped 7 bases from V and 5 bases from J, with 14 bases between. The CDR3 loop spans 12 amino acids. The CDR3 DNA sequence: TGTGCCTTAGACCGGGACCGAACTGAAGCTTTCTTT. Translated, it gives CALDRDRTEAFF.

The chain is built from TRBV5-6 and TRBJ2-5, with a tentative D call TRBD2 (6 bases). The germline V gene encodes CDR1 SGHDT and CDR2 YYEEEE. The CDR3 has 15 amino acids. V lost 3 bases and J lost 4, with 16 bases in between. DNA of the CDR3: TGTGCCAGCAGCTGGAAACAGACTAGACGAGAGACCCAGTACTTC. This encodes CASSWKQTRRETQYF.

With regard to this clone: This sample includes further DNA sequences coding for the same CDR3. The chain employs TRBV5-1 and TRBJ1-1, with D unresolved. Trimming removed 0 bases from V and 1 base from J, with 4 bases in between. Germline CDR1 SGHRS, CDR2 YFSETQ. This CDR3 is built from 13 residues. CDR3 sequence: CASSLDPNTEAFF. The CDR3 bases are TGCGCCAGCAGCTTGGATCCGAACACTGAAGCTTTCTTT. The full variable domain, with the rest looked up from reference TRBV5-1 and TRBJ1-1, is KAGVTQTPRYLIKTRGQQVTLSCSPISGHRSVSWYQQTPGQGLQFLFEYFSETQRNKGNFPGRFSGRQFSNSRSEMNVSTLELGDSALYLCASSLDPNTEAFFGQGTRLTVV.

The chain employs TRBV6-5 and TRBJ2-2; D is unclear. This CDR3 contains 15 residues. Trimming shortened V by 2 bases and J by 0 bases, and 7 bases separated the two germline ends. In germline, CDR1 is MNHEY, CDR2 SVGAGI. CDR3 amino acids: CASSYASANTGELFF. The CDR3 DNA reads TGTGCCAGCAGTTACGCAAGCGCGAACACCGGGGAGCTGTTTTTT.

The rearrangement links TRBV7-8 to TRBJ2-2; 8 bases agree with TRBD2. The CDR3 has 14 residues. The V and J ends lost 6 bases and 0 bases, in that order; junction bases with no gene match: 0. Per germline, CDR1 SGHVS and CDR2 FQNEAQ. CDR3 nucleotides: TGTGCCAGCAGTAGCGGGACGAACACCGGGGAGCTGTTTTTT. This sequence encodes CASSSGTNTGELFF.

This clone was seen a single time. This sequence joins TRBV10-3 and TRBJ1-6; D is perhaps TRBD1 (5 bases). The V gene's germline CDR1 is ENHRY and CDR2 SYGVKD. The CDR3 is 15 amino acids. V gave up 0 bases and J gave up 7 bases, with 10 bases separating them. The CDR3 loop is CAISESQGPNSPLHF. In DNA, the CDR3 is TGTGCCATCAGTGAGTCGCAGGGTCCAAATTCACCCCTCCACTTT.

The V and J genes are TRBV2 and TRBJ1-1; D remains ambiguous. This CDR3 contains 13 residues. The V and J ends lost 5 bases and 5 bases respectively, with 12 bases between them. Germline V CDR1 and CDR2: SNHLY, FYNNEI. The CDR3 region is CASSKFQRTEAFF. CDR3 nucleotide sequence: TGTGCCAGCAGTAAATTTCAGAGGACTGAAGCTTTCTTT. Full variable domain (outside the CDR3, taken from reference TRBV2 and TRBJ1-1): EPEVTQTPSHQVTQMGQEVILRCVPISNHLYFYWYRQILGQKVEFLVSFYNNEISEKSEIFDDQFSVERPDGSNFTLKIRSTKLEDSAMYFCASSKFQRTEAFFGQGTRLTVV.

The chain links TRBV29-1 to TRBJ2-3; D is undetermined. Germline V gene lookup returns CDR1 SQVTM and CDR2 ANQGSEA. With 5 bases removed from V and 7 bases from J, the gap between germline ends came to 16 bases. This CDR3 has 13 residues. The CDR3 loop reads CSVLGQQKNTQYF. For the CDR3, the DNA is TGCAGCGTTTTGGGCCAACAAAAGAATACGCAGTATTTT.

The chain carries TRBV27 and TRBJ1-4; D is unclear. There are 15 residues in the CDR3. Looked up from germline, CDR1 is MNHEY and CDR2 is SMNVEV (reference sequence). V lost 0 bases to trimming and J lost 2 bases, with 7 bases between them. The CDR3 DNA follows: TGTGCCAGCAGTTTATCAGGAGGGACTAATGAAAAACTGTTTTTT. As protein: CASSLSGGTNEKLFF.

The chain couples TRBV27 to TRBJ2-4; D is perhaps TRBD2 (6 bases). The CDR3 sequence is 15 residues long. Germline CDR1 and CDR2: MNHEY and SMNVEV (reference sequence). Trimming took off 8 bases at V and 1 base at J, with 15 bases between the two ends. CDR3 nucleotides: TGTGCCAGCGGAGGGACGGGAATGGCCAAAAACATTCAGTACTTC. Amino acid sequence: CASGGTGMAKNIQYF.

This chain connects TRBV6-5 to TRBJ2-1; the D gene is possibly TRBD2 (6 bases). V gave up 7 bases and J gave up 7 bases, with 8 bases separating them. This CDR3 has 11 residues. The germline V gene encodes CDR1 MNHEY and CDR2 SVGAGI. The CDR3 protein is CASTRGNEQFF. Written as DNA, the CDR3 is TGTGCCAGCACTCGGGGGAATGAGCAGTTCTTC.

This rearrangement joins TRBV6-5 to TRBJ2-1; TRBD2 matches at 14 bases. This CDR3 contains 15 residues. CDR1 and CDR2 from the germline V gene are MNHEY and SVGAGI. The V gene end was trimmed by 5 bases and the J gene end by 8 bases; junction bases not matched to a gene: 5. This CDR3 is CASSMTSGGADEQFF. Here the CDR3 DNA reads TGTGCCAGCAGTATGACTAGCGGGGGGGCGGATGAGCAGTTCTTC.

The rearrangement joins TRBV30 to TRBJ2-7, with D possibly matching TRBD1 (5 bases). Trimming took off 3 bases at V and 5 bases at J, with 14 bases between the two ends. CDR3 length: 13 residues. Looked up from germline, CDR1 is GTSNPN and CDR2 is SVGIG (reference sequence). The CDR3 loop reads CAWSPRAADEQYF. The CDR3 DNA reads as TGTGCCTGGAGCCCCAGGGCGGCGGACGAGCAGTACTTC.

This clone was counted between two and nine times. One junction end does not reproduce the germline sequence, and a read error may be involved. Within the sample, other DNA sequences also encode this same CDR3. The genes are TRBV29-1 and TRBJ1-2, with D unclear. Germline assignment: CDR1 SQVTM and CDR2 ANQGSEA. The CDR3 has 12 residues. DNA of the CDR3: TGCAGCGTCGAAGACCGATTCTATGGCTACACCTTC. This sequence encodes CSVEDRFYGYTF.

This chain joins TRBV19 and TRBJ2-1; no reliable D call. CDR3 length: 15 residues. Trimming stripped 11 bases from V and 3 bases from J, with 20 bases between. CDR1 and CDR2 (germline): LNHDA, SQIVND (reference sequence). As DNA, the CDR3 is TGTGCCCTACACGCCGGGCACGGCAACTACAATGAGCAGTTCTTC. This codes for CALHAGHGNYNEQFF.

This chain connects TRBV6-4 to TRBJ2-1; perhaps TRBD2 as D (6 bases). CDR3 length: 13 residues. In germline, CDR1 is MRHNA, CDR2 SNTAGT. Trimming left V 6 bases short and J 0 bases short, with 6 bases between. The CDR3 coding sequence is TGTGCCAGCAGCGGGAGCTCCTACAATGAGCAGTTCTTC. Translation gives CASSGSSYNEQFF.

Of note for this clone: Distinct nucleotide sequences in the sample also encode this CDR3. The chain employs TRBV27 and TRBJ2-7, with 9 bases fitting TRBD1. CDR1 is MNHEY, CDR2 SMNVEV, per germline (reference sequence). The CDR3 runs to 14 residues. Losses at the gene ends were 5 bases for V and 3 bases for J; bases not matched to a gene: 5. In nucleotides, the CDR3 is TGTGCCAGCAGTCTACAGGGGGCGAACTACGAGCAGTACTTC. Encoded protein: CASSLQGANYEQYF.

V is TRBV3-1 (or the pseudogene TRBV3-2) and J is TRBJ1-2; D gene unclear. CDR3 length: 13 amino acids. Germline CDR1 is LGHDT and CDR2 is YNNKEL (reference sequence). Trimming cost V 1 base and J 8 bases, with 11 bases left between them. The CDR3 nucleotides are TGTGCCAGCAGCCAAGGGCCCAAAGGGGGCTACACCTTC. Translation gives CASSQGPKGGYTF.

The J gene is TRBJ1-5, the V gene TRBV19, with D maybe TRBD1 (6 bases). The V end was cut by 3 bases, the J end by 8 bases, with 14 bases between. The CDR3 has 14 residues. Germline V gene data show CDR1 as LNHDA and CDR2 as SQIVND (reference sequence). CDR3 sequence: CASSMGQGHKPQHF. In DNA form, the CDR3 reads TGTGCCAGTAGTATGGGGCAGGGACATAAGCCCCAGCATTTT. The full variable domain, with the rest looked up from reference TRBV19 and TRBJ1-5, is DGGITQSPKYLFRKEGQNVTLSCEQNLNHDAMYWYRQDPGQGLRLIYYSQIVNDFQKGDIAEGYSVSREKKESFPLTVTSAQKNPTAFYLCASSMGQGHKPQHFGDGTRLSIL.

The chain is built from TRBV19 and TRBJ2-3; no reliable D call. The V and J ends lost 3 bases and 6 bases respectively, with 4 bases between them. The CDR3 has 11 amino acids. Germline values: CDR1 LNHDA, CDR2 SQIVND (reference sequence). CDR3 bases: TGTGCCAGTAGTATTATGGATACGCAGTATTTT. This sequence encodes CASSIMDTQYF.

This CDR3 is CATSRGLEGRDEKLFF. The CDR3, as DNA: TGTGCCACCAGCAGGGGTCTCGAAGGGAGGGATGAAAAACTGTTTTTT. The genes are TRBV15 and TRBJ1-4; no reliable D call. In germline, CDR1 is LNHNV, CDR2 YYDKDF (reference sequence). V lost 3 bases and J lost 6, with 17 bases in between. This CDR3 has 16 residues.

V usage is TRBV5-1 and J usage is TRBJ1-2; D not resolved. Deletions cut 0 bases from V and 1 base from J, with 13 bases between. CDR3 length equals 16 residues. Germline lookup yields CDR1 SGHRS and CDR2 YFSETQ. This CDR3 is CASSLEPKGLNYGYTF. CDR3 DNA sequence: TGCGCCAGCAGCTTGGAACCCAAGGGCCTTAACTATGGCTACACCTTC.

There are a few counts of this clone. The chain combines TRBV4-1 with TRBJ1-2; no clear D. CDR3 length equals 16 residues. From germline, CDR1 is MGHRA and CDR2 YSYEKL. Trimming pared 2 bases from V and 3 bases from J, leaving 16 bases between. The CDR3 DNA sequence: TGCGCCAGCAGCCAACCCCGGCTGGGCACACACTATGGCTACACCTTC. It is translated as CASSQPRLGTHYGYTF.

The CDR3 protein is CASSLGRAVPYNSPLHF. CDR3 sequence (DNA): TGCGCCAGCAGCTTGGGGCGGGCAGTCCCCTATAATTCACCCCTCCACTTT. The V call is TRBV5-1, the J call TRBJ1-6; D ambiguous. The V gene's germline CDR1 is SGHRS and CDR2 YFSETQ. Deletions cut 0 bases from V and 2 bases from J, with 12 bases between. The CDR3 spans 17 residues.

This rearrangement joins TRBV6-1 to TRBJ1-6; D call uncertain. Per germline, CDR1 MNHNS and CDR2 SASEGT. Trimming pared 2 bases from V and 8 bases from J, leaving 16 bases between. The CDR3 is made up of 16 amino acids. The CDR3 coding sequence is TGTGCCAGCAGTGAATTCCTCGGCCGAGGCGATTCACCCCTCCACTTT. This encodes CASSEFLGRGDSPLHF.

Note on this clone: A junction boundary mismatches the germline segment, possibly from a read error. The chain uses TRBV29-1 and TRBJ1-1, with unresolved D. The CDR3 covers 13 residues. CDR1 SQVTM and CDR2 ANQGSEA come from the germline V gene. The CDR3 region has the DNA TGCAGCGTTGGCCCGGACGGAGTCCTAAAGCAGATCTTT. This codes for CSVGPDGVLKQIF. Full variable domain (rest looked up from reference TRBV29-1 and TRBJ1-1): SAVISQKPSRDICQRGTSLTIQCQVDSQVTMMFWYRQQPGQSLTLIATANQGSEATYESGFVIDKFPISRPNLTFSTLTVSNMSPEDSSIYLCSVGPDGVLKQIFGQGTRLTVV.